This TCR beta chain emerged from a study of T cells in Graves' hyperthyroidism and ophthalmopathy. Study-wide context: Blood was drawn when the patient was first diagnosed and still untreated.

The CDR3 extends over 11 amino acids. V gave up 6 bases and J gave up 7 bases, with 7 bases separating them. Per the germline V gene, CDR1 is SNHLY and CDR2 is FYNNEI. Template material for amplifying TCR beta CDR3 regions consisted of RNA transcripts. When the TCR CDR3 underwent first-round RT-PCR, the HTBI primer set was used. TCRdb processed the multiplex PCR reads anew with MiXCR; each CDR3 protein has one entry. The sample yields 350,000 to 400,000 distinct CDR3 sequences, about a fifth seen once. This sample holds PBMCs from about 10 ml fresh peripheral blood. This clonotype was detected many times. What it binds is not known. Study-level results: Among thyroid clonotypes expanded above 0.001, most also appeared in blood.

Sequenced: blood. The receptor comes from a man younger than 30 with Graves' ophthalmopathy. V is TRBV2 and J is TRBJ2-1; unclear D gene. This CDR3 reads CASSGLNEQFF. The CDR3 nucleotides are TGTGCCAGCAGCGGGTTAAATGAGCAGTTCTTC.